This T cell receptor (beta chain) comes out of a study of blood T cell repertoires in COVID-19. The ends were cut back, 1 base at V and 0 bases at J, with 9 bases in the middle. There are 15 residues in the CDR3. Germline V lookup: CDR1 LNHNV, CDR2 YYDKDF (reference sequence). Those enrolled, adults aged roughly 18 to 100 years, came from about 24 US areas. Participants were placed into cohorts based on the clinical history they reported. Only in-frame clones appear in the TCRdb table, and some are missing; sequencing was by immunoSEQ multiplex PCR. The table lists 260,000 or so clones, around 88% of them singletons.

This clonotype was sampled from a woman in her 40s with acute COVID-19. The specimen was PBMCs or T cells enriched from blood (not recorded which). The chain is built from TRBV15 and TRBJ1-1; tentative D call: TRBD1 (5 bases). CDR3 region: CATSRADSLNTEAFF. The DNA of the CDR3 is TGTGCCACCAGCAGAGCCGACAGTTTGAACACTGAAGCTTTCTTT.